This T cell receptor (beta chain) derives from a study of immune evolution from preneoplasia to lung adenocarcinoma. Clones were read by immunoSEQ multiplex PCR, and TCRdb kept only the in-frame ones, dropping some. The data show some 6,500 clones, over 75% seen once. V was cut by 6 bases and J by 0 bases, with 11 bases left in between. The CDR3 has 14 residues. From germline, CDR1 is MNHNY and CDR2 SVGAGI (reference sequence). Between about 2014 and 2018, patients underwent resection in Japan or China. The sequencing input was FFPE invasive lung adenocarcinoma tissue. The J gene is TRBJ1-1, the V gene TRBV6-6; D unresolved. The clonotype originates from a person in their sixties with lung adenocarcinoma. The CDR3 protein is CASREGRMNTEAFF. In DNA, the CDR3 is TGTGCCAGCAGGGAAGGACGGATGAACACTGAAGCTTTCTTT.